The rows below give T cell receptor beta chains drawn from one sample of a study of T cell responses to AZD1222 COVID-19 vaccine. Some clones are missing from TCRdb's copy, which holds only in-frame ones; the method was immunoSEQ multiplex PCR. Among about 97,000 clones listed, around 90% were seen once. The material sequenced was peripheral blood, taken on day 0 of AZD1222 vaccination. These receptors were collected from an adult in good health. The CDR3 runs from the conserved cysteine through the conserved F or W. D genes are given only for firm matches. For some rows the clone size is stated as once, few or many, or as a class when expanded; others skip it.

v_call,d_call,clone_size,j_call,cdr3_aa,cdr3_nt
TRBV6-2/TRBV6-3,-,-,TRBJ2-3,CASSLPGRDTQYF,TGTGCCAGCAGTCTTCCGGGAAGAGATACGCAGTATTTT
TRBV16,-,-,TRBJ1-2,CASSQGAADYGYTF,TGTGCCAGCAGCCAAGGCGCGGCAGACTATGGCTACACCTTC
TRBV30,-,-,TRBJ1-1,CAWSVGNTEAFF,TGTGCCTGGAGTGTGGGGAACACTGAAGCTTTCTTT
TRBV25-1,TRBD2,-,TRBJ2-5,CASSESGGVQETQYF,TGTGCCAGCAGTGAATCGGGGGGAGTGCAAGAGACCCAGTACTTC
TRBV9,-,-,TRBJ2-1,CASSGIDPKPYNEQFF,TGTGCCAGCAGCGGGATTGATCCCAAGCCCTACAATGAGCAGTTCTTC
TRBV19,TRBD2,-,TRBJ2-7,CASSDGLAGGHEQYF,TGTGCCAGTAGTGACGGACTAGCGGGAGGCCACGAGCAGTACTTC
TRBV14,-,once,TRBJ1-2,CASSLVRGVGYTF,TGTGCCAGCAGCCTCGTAAGGGGGGTAGGCTACACCTTC
TRBV28,TRBD1,-,TRBJ1-2,CASSPPGTGLEYGYGYTF,TGTGCCAGCAGTCCCCCCGGGACAGGGTTAGAGTACGGCTATGGCTACACCTTC
TRBV27,-,-,TRBJ1-5,CASSSKRGNQPQHF,TGTGCCAGCAGTTCAAAGAGAGGGAATCAGCCCCAGCATTTT
TRBV6-5,TRBD2,once,TRBJ2-1,CASSFATSDYNEQFF,TGTGCCAGCAGTTTTGCGACTAGCGACTACAATGAGCAGTTCTTC
TRBV5-1,TRBD2,-,TRBJ2-2,CASSHLAGGPSTGELFF,TGCGCCAGCAGCCATCTAGCGGGGGGGCCGAGCACCGGGGAGCTGTTTTTT
TRBV28,-,-,TRBJ2-1,CASSSWKVRPGTHPRNEQFF,TGTGCCAGCAGTTCCTGGAAGGTTCGACCCGGGACCCACCCGCGGAATGAGCAGTTCTTC
TRBV18,-,-,TRBJ2-7,CASSPGALDYEQYF,TGTGCCAGCTCACCAGGGGCCCTAGACTACGAGCAGTACTTC
TRBV6-4,TRBD1,-,TRBJ2-2,CASSGTGDTGELFF,TGTGCCAGCAGTGGGACAGGGGACACCGGGGAGCTGTTTTTT
TRBV7-9,-,-,TRBJ1-1,CASSSRDREAFF,TGTGCCAGCAGCTCCCGGGATCGTGAAGCTTTCTTT
TRBV28,TRBD1,-,TRBJ1-4,CASSPGTGGREKLFF,TGTGCCAGCAGTCCGGGGACAGGAGGAAGGGAAAAACTGTTTTTT
TRBV7-9,TRBD2,-,TRBJ2-7,CASSLAGGSYEQYF,TGTGCCAGCAGCTTAGCGGGAGGGTCCTACGAGCAGTACTTC
TRBV27,-,-,TRBJ2-7,CASSLQGAYEQYF,TGTGCCAGCAGTTTACAGGGAGCCTACGAGCAGTACTTC
TRBV28,-,-,TRBJ2-1,CASGISVSARGEQFF,TGTGCCAGCGGCATTTCAGTCTCGGCGAGAGGTGAGCAGTTCTTC
TRBV7-8,-,-,TRBJ2-2,CASSIANSPGELFF,TGTGCCAGCAGCATAGCCAACAGTCCCGGGGAGCTGTTTTTT